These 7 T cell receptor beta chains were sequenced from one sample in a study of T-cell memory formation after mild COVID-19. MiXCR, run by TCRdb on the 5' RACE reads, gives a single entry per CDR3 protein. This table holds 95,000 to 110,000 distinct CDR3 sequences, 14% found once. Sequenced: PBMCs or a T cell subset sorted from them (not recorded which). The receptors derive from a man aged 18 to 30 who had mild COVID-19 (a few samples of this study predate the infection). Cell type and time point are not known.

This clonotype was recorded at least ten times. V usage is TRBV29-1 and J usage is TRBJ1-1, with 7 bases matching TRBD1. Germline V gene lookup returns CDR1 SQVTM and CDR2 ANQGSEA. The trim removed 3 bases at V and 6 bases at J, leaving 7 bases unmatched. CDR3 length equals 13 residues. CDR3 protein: CSVETGNSAEAFF. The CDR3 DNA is TGCAGCGTTGAGACAGGGAATTCAGCTGAAGCTTTCTTT.

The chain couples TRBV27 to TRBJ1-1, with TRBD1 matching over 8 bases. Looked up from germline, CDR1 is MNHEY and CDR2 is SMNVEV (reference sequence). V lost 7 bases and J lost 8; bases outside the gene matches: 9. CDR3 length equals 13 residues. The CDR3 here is CASKRTGRSEAFF. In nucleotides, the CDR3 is TGTGCCAGCAAGAGGACAGGGAGGTCCGAAGCTTTCTTT.

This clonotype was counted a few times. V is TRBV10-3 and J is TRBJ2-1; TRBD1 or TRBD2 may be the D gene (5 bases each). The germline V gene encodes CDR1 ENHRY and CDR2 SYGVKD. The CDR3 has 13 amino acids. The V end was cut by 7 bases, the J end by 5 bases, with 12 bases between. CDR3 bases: TGTGCCATCACCGAGGGGCTAAACAATGAGCAGTTCTTC. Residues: CAITEGLNNEQFF.

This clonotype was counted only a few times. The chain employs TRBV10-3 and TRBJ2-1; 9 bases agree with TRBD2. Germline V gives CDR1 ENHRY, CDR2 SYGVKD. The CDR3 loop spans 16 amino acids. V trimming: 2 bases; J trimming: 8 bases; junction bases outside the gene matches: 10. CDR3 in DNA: TGTGCCATCAGTGAGGCGGGCGGGGGGGCCGGAGATGAGCAGTTCTTC. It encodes CAISEAGGGAGDEQFF.

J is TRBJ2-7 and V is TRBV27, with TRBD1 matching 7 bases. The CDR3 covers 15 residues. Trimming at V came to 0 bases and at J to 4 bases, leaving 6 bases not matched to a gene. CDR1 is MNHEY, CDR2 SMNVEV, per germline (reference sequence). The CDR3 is CASSLSPGQRYEQYF. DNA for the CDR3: TGTGCCAGCAGTTTATCACCGGGACAGAGATACGAGCAGTACTTC.

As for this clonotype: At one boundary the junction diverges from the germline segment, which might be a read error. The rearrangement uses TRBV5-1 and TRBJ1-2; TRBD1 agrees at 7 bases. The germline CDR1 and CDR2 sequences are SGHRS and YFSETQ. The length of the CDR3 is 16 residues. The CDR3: CASSLESGTVRRGYTF. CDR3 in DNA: TGCGCCAGCAGTTTGGAGTCCGGGACAGTTCGTCGAGGCTACACCTTC.

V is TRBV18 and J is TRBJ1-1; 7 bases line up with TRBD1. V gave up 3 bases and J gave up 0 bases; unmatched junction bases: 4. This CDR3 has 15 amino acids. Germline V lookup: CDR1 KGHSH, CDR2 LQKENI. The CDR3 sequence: CASSPTGVVNTEAFF. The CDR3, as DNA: TGTGCCAGCTCACCCACAGGGGTGGTGAACACTGAAGCTTTCTTT.